These 6 T cell receptor beta chains were all obtained from the same sample, sequenced in a study of T cell changes during pregnancy in multiple sclerosis. Sequencing used immunoSEQ multiplex PCR; TCRdb keeps in-frame clones, though not all of them. The sample contains tens of thousands of clones, 85% to 90% of which appear only once. The sequencing here drew on peripheral blood, taken after pregnancy. These receptors all come from a female donor in good health, enrolled as a control in a pregnancy study.

This clone was recorded only once. The rearrangement uses TRBV6-6 and TRBJ2-3; maybe TRBD1 (6 bases). The CDR3 covers 14 residues. V lost 7 bases and J lost 10, with 21 bases in between. CDR1 MNHNY and CDR2 SVGAGI come from the germline V gene (reference sequence). The CDR3 nucleotides are TGTGCCAGCATTGGGACACCCAAGGATTGGTCGCAGTATTTT. The encoded protein is CASIGTPKDWSQYF.

This clone turned up a few times. This chain connects TRBV6-1 to TRBJ1-1, with a possible D match to TRBD1 (5 bases). The CDR3 length is 15 residues. V was clipped by 3 bases and J by 5 bases, with 16 bases between them. Germline CDR1 reads MNHNS; CDR2 reads SASEGT. In nucleotides, the CDR3 is TGTGCCAGCAGTGATGACCCGGGACTGGGGACTGAAGCTTTCTTT. Translation gives CASSDDPGLGTEAFF.

The V call is TRBV5-5, the J call TRBJ2-7, with 13 bases that match TRBD2. Germline CDR1 is SGHKS and CDR2 is YYEKEE (reference sequence). The junction had 11 bases not matched to a gene; V was cut back by 5 bases and J by 3 bases. CDR3 length equals 17 residues. DNA for the CDR3: TGTGCCAGCAGTCCTCCCGGGACTAGCGGGGTGGACTACGAGCAGTACTTC. This sequence encodes CASSPPGTSGVDYEQYF.

The chain employs TRBV6-6 and TRBJ2-5; weak D call: TRBD2 (7 bases). The length of the CDR3 is 14 residues. The V end was cut by 8 bases, the J end by 5 bases, with 18 bases between. The germline CDR1 and CDR2 sequences are MNHNY and SVGAGI (reference sequence). CDR3 amino acids: CASSRGGAEETQYF. In DNA, the CDR3 is TGTGCCAGCTCCAGAGGGGGGGCGGAGGAGACCCAGTACTTC.

The rearrangement links TRBV7-2 to TRBJ2-7; 10 nucleotides line up with TRBD2. Germline V gene sequence: CDR1 SGHTA, CDR2 FQGNSA. With V trimmed by 4 bases and J by 7 bases, 7 bases remained unmatched. CDR3 size: 14 residues. This CDR3 reads CASSSSGRAWEQYF. The CDR3 DNA sequence: TGTGCCAGCAGCTCCAGCGGGAGGGCCTGGGAGCAGTACTTC.

This chain links TRBV6-5 with TRBJ2-5; unclear D gene. The CDR3 is 14 residues long. Trimming took 0 bases from V and 2 from J, leaving 7 bases between them. Germline CDR1 is MNHEY and CDR2 is SVGAGI. Here the CDR3 reads CASSYSGRQETQYF. CDR3 nucleotides: TGTGCCAGCAGTTACTCGGGCAGACAAGAGACCCAGTACTTC.